This TCR beta chain was documented in a study of PD-1 blockade in classical Hodgkin lymphoma. General observations from the study: While CD8+ TCR diversity did not rise significantly by C4D1, CD4+ TCR diversity did.

Autologous stem cell transplantation was followed by relapse in every patient, and brentuximab vedotin exposure varied. About this clone: Its antigen is not known.

Profiling relied on immunoSEQ multiplex PCR, and the TCRdb table lists in-frame clones only, not all of them. This repertoire shows a few thousand clones, 71% found once; its top ten account for roughly half. Germline V gene lookup returns CDR1 MDHEN and CDR2 SYDVKM. J was trimmed by 7 bases and V by 7 bases; bases with no gene match: 8. The CDR3 consists of 14 residues. The sequence was collected from a human donor with classical Hodgkin lymphoma. The sequenced sample was peripheral blood mononuclear cells (PBMCs), obtained at baseline. V gene TRBV28 combines with J gene TRBJ2-2; 8 nucleotides match TRBD1. As DNA, the CDR3 is TGTGCCAGCACCATGACAGGGGAGGTCGGGGAGCTGTTTTTT. It codes for CASTMTGEVGELFF.